Described below is a single TCR beta chain sequence and its context. The antigen is unknown. This CDR3 is built from 15 residues. The V end lost 5 bases, the J end lost 3 bases, and 13 bases lay between the germline ends. Only in-frame clones appear in the TCRdb table, and some are missing; sequencing was by immunoSEQ multiplex PCR. The sample records 65,000 to 85,000 clones, roughly 83% being singletons. The record originates from a study of cytotoxic CD8 clonotypes in ibrutinib-treated CLL. Study overall: Response samples came after a median 12 months of treatment, range 6 to 36.

Study-level findings and limits: Patients with sustained remission and those progressing were sampled at differing times. Clonality increased with ibrutinib response but returned toward baseline at progression. Public clonotypes, rarely seen, contracted or held steady on treatment.

The rearrangement links TRBV6-7 to TRBJ2-2; the D gene is possibly TRBD1 (5 bases). TRBV6-7 is an open reading frame whose function is uncertain. The TCR sequence derives from a human donor with chronic lymphocytic leukemia. Sequenced here: PBMCs, sampled after 24 months of ibrutinib treatment. CDR3 bases: TGTGCCAGCAGTACAGGTTCCAGGGACACCGGGGAGCTGTTTTTT. The encoded protein is CASSTGSRDTGELFF.